These 25 T cell receptor beta chains share one sample of origin, sequenced in a study of metastatic and nonmetastatic thyroid tumors. No patient received treatment before thyroid surgery. TCRdb ran MiXCR on the PCR reads. Here the sample spans approximately 90,000 clones, around 7.8% being singletons. The sequencing sample was made of blood. These receptors came from a female donor with papillary thyroid cancer or a benign thyroid nodule (not recorded which). Some clones in this sample may be carry-over from other donors' samples.

This clone was detected many times. This sequence joins TRBV5-1 and TRBJ2-2, with 8 bases lining up with TRBD2. The germline V gene has CDR1 SGHRS and CDR2 YFSETQ. The CDR3 extends over 16 amino acids. V dropped 4 bases and J dropped 0; count of bases not matched to a gene: 5. This CDR3 reads CASSPLAGPNTGELFF. CDR3 coding DNA: TGCGCCAGCAGCCCCTTAGCGGGGCCGAACACCGGGGAGCTGTTTTTT.

Remarks on this clone: A read error may produce the germline difference seen at one junction end. The chain combines TRBV30 with TRBJ1-2; D gene unclear. The CDR3 has 18 amino acids. Germline CDR1 reads GTSNPN; CDR2 reads SVGIG (reference sequence). CDR3 sequence reads: CAWSVLIRPHQNNNGYTF. The DNA of the CDR3 is TGTGCCTGGAGTGTACTTATTAGGCCGCACCAGAATAACAATGGCTACACCTTC.

This clone was counted many times. This chain uses TRBV20-1 with TRBJ1-2; D unclear. The CDR3 is 14 residues long. V gave up 0 bases and J gave up 2 bases, with 10 bases separating them. The germline CDR1 and CDR2 sequences are DFQATT and SNEGSKA (reference sequence). Written as DNA, the CDR3 is TGCAGTGCTAGAGATTACAGAGTAAACTATGGCTACACCTTC. This sequence encodes CSARDYRVNYGYTF.

This sequence joins TRBV18 and TRBJ1-6; 7 nucleotides agree with TRBD1. V lost 6 bases, J lost 5 bases, and 1 base stayed unmatched. This CDR3 has 13 residues. CDR1 is KGHSH and CDR2 is LQKENI in the germline V gene. CDR3 residues: CASSGQDNSPLHF. The CDR3 nucleotides read TGTGCCAGCTCCGGACAGGATAATTCACCCCTCCACTTT.

As for this clone: A much larger clonotype is one base distant, so this may be a read error. The chain employs TRBV11-1 and TRBJ2-1; D is undetermined. This CDR3 region has 15 residues. V lost 1 base, J lost 6 bases, and 13 bases lay in between. CDR1 is SGHAT, CDR2 FQDESV, per germline (reference sequence). Here the CDR3 reads CASSLEARLGNEQFF. The CDR3 bases are TGTGCCAGCAGCTTAGAGGCAAGGCTGGGCAATGAGCAGTTCTTC.

This clone was seen at least ten times. The genes are TRBV11-2 and TRBJ1-2; unclear D gene. This CDR3 spans 13 amino acids. V was shortened by 2 bases and J by 3 bases, with 7 bases between the two germline ends. The germline CDR1 and CDR2 sequences are SGHAT and FQNNGV. The CDR3 here is CASSLTGDYGYTF. CDR3 nucleotide sequence: TGTGCCAGCAGCTTAACCGGAGACTATGGCTACACCTTC.

This clone has just a few counts. The V gene is TRBV11-3, the J gene TRBJ2-7, with 7 bases aligning to TRBD1. V lost 0 bases to trimming and J lost 2 bases; unmatched junction nucleotides: 4. The CDR3 sequence is 15 residues long. Germline values: CDR1 SGHNT, CDR2 YENEEA. This CDR3 is CASSLEQDRPYEQYF. CDR3 sequence (DNA): TGTGCCAGCAGCTTAGAACAGGACAGGCCCTACGAGCAGTACTTC.

This clone was observed many times. The chain carries TRBV20-1 and TRBJ1-2, with D maybe TRBD1 (5 bases). The germline gives CDR1 DFQATT, CDR2 SNEGSKA (reference sequence). V shed 3 bases and J shed 0 bases, with 11 bases lying between them. The CDR3 is 14 residues long. CDR3 in DNA: TGCAGTGCTAGGGGGGACGCAGCTAACTATGGCTACACCTTC. It codes for CSARGDAANYGYTF.

This clone was seen repeatedly, ten times or more. The rearrangement uses TRBV11-3 and TRBJ1-3; D is unclear. The germline V and J ends were trimmed by 8 bases and 0 bases, with 14 bases remaining between them. Germline CDR1 reads SGHNT; CDR2 reads YENEEA. This CDR3 is 15 amino acids long. The CDR3 sequence is CASSERHYSGNTIYF. DNA for the CDR3: TGTGCCAGCTCTGAGCGGCATTACTCTGGAAACACCATATATTTT.

V and J are TRBV10-3 and TRBJ2-2; TRBD2 aligns across 9 bases. CDR1 and CDR2 from the germline V gene are ENHRY and SYGVKD. The CDR3 has 16 amino acids. Trimming cost V 11 bases and J 4 bases; bases outside gene matches: 14. CDR3 sequence reads: CASHSGASGATGELFF. CDR3 in DNA: TGTGCCTCACACTCTGGGGCTAGCGGGGCCACCGGGGAGCTGTTTTTT.

This chain connects TRBV18 to TRBJ1-5; weak D call: TRBD1 (6 bases). Germline V lookup: CDR1 KGHSH, CDR2 LQKENI. V lost 4 bases and J lost 5, with 9 bases in between. The CDR3 runs 13 residues. The CDR3 spells CASSRQEDQPQHF. The DNA of the CDR3 is TGTGCCAGCTCACGACAGGAGGATCAGCCCCAGCATTTT.

This clone was picked up many times. The sample has other DNA sequences that encode this CDR3 too. This chain connects TRBV12-3 or TRBV12-4 to TRBJ1-6; 10 positions agree with TRBD1. V was clipped by 4 bases and J by 7 bases; unmatched bases: 1. This CDR3 has 14 amino acids. In DNA form, the CDR3 reads TGTGCCAGCAGTTCGGGACAGGGGAATTCACCCCTCCACTTT. Its protein is CASSSGQGNSPLHF.

Ten or more counts support this clone. The V call is TRBV11-2, the J call TRBJ1-1; D gene unclear. The CDR3 totals 15 residues. From germline, CDR1 is SGHAT and CDR2 FQNNGV. With 6 bases removed from V and 3 bases from J, the gap between germline ends came to 17 bases. CDR3 bases: TGTGCCAGCAGTCCCGGCCGGCGGAGACACACTGAAGCTTTCTTT. The encoded protein is CASSPGRRRHTEAFF.

In regard to this clone: A read error may explain this, as a much larger clone is one base away. The same CDR3 is also encoded by other DNA sequences in this sample. V is TRBV20-1 and J is TRBJ2-2; 8 positions agree with TRBD1. In germline, CDR1 is DFQATT, CDR2 SNEGSKA (reference sequence). CDR3 length: 15 residues. Trimming cost V 5 bases and J 8 bases; bases outside gene matches: 13. The CDR3 bases are TGCAGTGCTCCCGGGACAGGTGGTTTGACTGGGGAGCTGTTTTTT. It yields the protein CSAPGTGGLTGELFF.

This clone has just a few counts. A read error is possible here, since a much larger clone lies one base away. The chain recombines TRBV19 with TRBJ2-1; 13 nucleotides agree with TRBD2. The CDR3 has 14 residues. Germline assignment: CDR1 LNHDA and CDR2 SQIVND (reference sequence). V lost 7 bases and J lost 8; bases outside the gene matches: 5. The CDR3 loop reads CASKTSGGYDEQFF. CDR3 DNA: TGTGCCAGTAAGACTAGCGGGGGGTACGATGAGCAGTTCTTC. Full variable domain (remainder filled in from reference TRBV19 and TRBJ2-1): DGGITQSPKYLFRKEGQNVTLSCEQNLNHDAMYWYRQDPGQGLRLIYYSQIVNDFQKGDIAEGYSVSREKKESFPLTVTSAQKNPTAFYLCASKTSGGYDEQFFGPGTRLTVL.

This clone was picked up a small number of times. The chain couples TRBV28 to TRBJ1-2, with D uncertain. V gave up 4 bases and J gave up 2 bases, with 11 bases separating them. This CDR3 has 14 residues. The germline V gene has CDR1 MDHEN and CDR2 SYDVKM. CDR3 bases: TGTGCCAGCAGTTCACCTAACAGAAACTATGGCTACACCTTC. It yields the protein CASSSPNRNYGYTF.

This clone has at least ten counts. This chain connects TRBV10-3 to TRBJ2-7; D may be TRBD2 (8 bases). The germline gives CDR1 ENHRY, CDR2 SYGVKD. The V end lost 7 bases, the J end lost 1 base, and 20 bases lay between the germline ends. There are 16 residues in the CDR3. The CDR3 nucleotides read TGTGCCATCAAACAGGAGGGGGCGGGGGGATCCTACGAGCAGTACTTC. It is translated as CAIKQEGAGGSYEQYF.

Points on this clone: One base away lies a much larger clone, so this may be a sequencing read error. J is TRBJ2-1 and V is TRBV9, with D maybe TRBD1 (6 bases). V lost 3 bases, J lost 7 bases, and 14 bases lay in between. CDR1 is SGDLS and CDR2 is YYNGEE in the germline V gene. The CDR3 spans 14 residues. The CDR3 DNA reads as TGTGCCAGCAGCGCACAGGGACCCCTTAATGAGCAGTTCTTC. Translated, it gives CASSAQGPLNEQFF.

This clone appeared many times. The V call is TRBV20-1, the J call TRBJ2-1, with D maybe TRBD2 (6 bases). V lost 4 bases, J lost 0 bases, and 19 bases lay in between. This CDR3 is built from 17 residues. The V gene's germline CDR1 is DFQATT and CDR2 SNEGSKA (reference sequence). The CDR3 nucleotides are TGCAGTGCTACTCTTTGGGGGGTTACCAGCTCCTACAATGAGCAGTTCTTC. Its translation is CSATLWGVTSSYNEQFF.

Ten or more counts support this clone. The CDR3 DNA reads as TGTGCCACCAGTGATCCGGACGGGTACAATGAGCAGTTCTTC. Protein sequence: CATSDPDGYNEQFF. This chain uses TRBV24-1 with TRBJ2-1; D gene uncertain. Trimming took 3 bases from V and 4 from J, leaving 9 bases between them. The CDR3 loop spans 14 amino acids. Per germline, CDR1 KGHDR and CDR2 SFDVKD.

This clone was seen only a few times. The chain has TRBV18 and TRBJ2-6, with 9 bases aligning to TRBD1. The CDR3 is 17 amino acids. J lost 2 bases, V lost 8 bases, and 10 bases had no gene match. The germline V gene has CDR1 KGHSH and CDR2 LQKENI. CDR3 nucleotides: TGTGCCAGCCTTACGGGGACAGGGAACCCTGGGGCCAACGTCCTGACTTTC. Translating it yields CASLTGTGNPGANVLTF.

Ten or more counts support this clone. CDR3 loop: CASSQTPGGSSYNSPLHF. Here the CDR3 DNA reads TGTGCCAGCAGCCAAACCCCGGGAGGGAGCTCCTATAATTCACCCCTCCACTTT. The chain carries TRBV16 and TRBJ1-6, with D hard to call. The CDR3 consists of 18 residues. Trimming removed 2 bases at V and 0 bases at J, with 14 bases between. Germline assignment: CDR1 KGHSY and CDR2 FQNENV.

The sample holds many counts of this clone. J is TRBJ1-4 and V is TRBV20-1; 7 bases fit TRBD1. The J segment lost 0 bases and the V segment lost 1 base, leaving 2 bases of the junction unmatched. This CDR3 contains 15 residues. CDR1 DFQATT and CDR2 SNEGSKA come from the germline V gene (reference sequence). This CDR3 reads CSARGTGPTNEKLFF. In DNA form, the CDR3 reads TGCAGTGCTAGAGGGACAGGCCCAACTAATGAAAAACTGTTTTTT.

This clone was recorded at least ten times. The J gene is TRBJ2-7, the V gene TRBV5-5, with 9 bases matching TRBD1. In germline, CDR1 is SGHKS, CDR2 YYEKEE (reference sequence). This CDR3 contains 14 residues. After removal of 3 bases from V and 3 bases from J, the junction contained 4 bases not matched to a gene. CDR3 sequence reads: CASSWEGQGYEQYF. The CDR3 region has the DNA TGTGCCAGCAGCTGGGAGGGACAGGGCTACGAGCAGTACTTC. Complete variable domain (other parts from reference TRBV5-5 and TRBJ2-7): DAGVTQSPTHLIKTRGQQVTLRCSPISGHKSVSWYQQVLGQGPQFIFQYYEKEERGRGNFPDRFSARQFPNYSSELNVNALLLGDSALYLCASSWEGQGYEQYFGPGTRLTVT.

This clone was found a few times. A much larger clone lies a single base off, so this may be a read error. This chain joins TRBV5-1 and TRBJ1-2; maybe TRBD1 (5 bases). In germline, CDR1 is SGHRS, CDR2 YFSETQ. This CDR3 is 13 amino acids long. The CDR3 DNA follows: TGCGCCAGCAGCTTGGGAGAGGGGAAAGGCTACGCCTTC. Translating gives CASSLGEGKGYAF.